The 13 T cell receptor beta chains in this list originate from one sample, sequenced in a study of CD8+ T cells in alopecia areata. Described treatment: oral pan-JAK inhibitor, 5-10 mg twice daily. In each case, RNA was isolated and then reverse transcribed into cDNA as the sequencing template. TCRdb keeps only in-frame clones here, not all; method: immunoSEQ multiplex PCR. The table records some 190,000 clones, approximately 49% of them present only once. This specimen was CD8+ T cells sorted from blood, taken at week 52, from a patient treated with tofacitinib. The receptor set was obtained from a human donor with alopecia areata.

This CDR3 reads CASSLDTNTGELFF. CDR3 coding DNA: TGTGCCAGCAGCTTGGACACGAACACCGGGGAGCTGTTTTTT. The rearrangement links TRBV5-6 to TRBJ2-2; no clear D. This CDR3 is 14 amino acids long. V was shortened by 0 bases and J by 0 bases, with 3 bases between the two germline ends. Germline V gene sequence: CDR1 SGHDT, CDR2 YYEEEE.

This clone was seen more than once but under ten times. CDR3 loop: CASSNYYEQYF. CDR3 sequence (DNA): TGTGCCAGTAGTAATTACTACGAGCAGTACTTC. The chain uses TRBV19 and TRBJ2-7, with D uncertain. This CDR3 has 11 residues. Germline lookup yields CDR1 LNHDA and CDR2 SQIVND (reference sequence). Trimming cost V 4 bases and J 3 bases, with 4 bases left between them.

The chain couples TRBV6-5 to TRBJ1-5; unclear D gene. Trimming removed 6 bases from V and 2 bases from J, with 5 bases in between. CDR3 length: 12 amino acids. The germline CDR1 and CDR2 sequences are MNHEY and SVGAGI. CDR3 region: CASRDGNQPQHF. CDR3 sequence (DNA): TGTGCCAGCAGGGATGGCAATCAGCCCCAGCATTTT.

As DNA, the CDR3 is TGTGCCAGCAGCTTCAATCGATTGCAGCCCCAGCATTTT. It encodes CASSFNRLQPQHF. The chain carries TRBV5-6 and TRBJ1-5; D ambiguous. Germline V gives CDR1 SGHDT, CDR2 YYEEEE. CDR3 length equals 13 residues. V lost 2 bases, J lost 7 bases, and 10 bases lay in between.

The chain has TRBV4-1 and TRBJ1-1; 8 bases line up with TRBD1. The CDR3 length is 14 residues. Germline-derived CDR1 and CDR2 are MGHRA and YSYEKL. After removal of 4 bases from V and 1 base from J, the junction contained 2 bases not matched to a gene. The CDR3 loop is CASSRTGGNTEAFF. The CDR3 DNA sequence: TGCGCCAGCAGCCGCACAGGGGGGAACACTGAAGCTTTCTTT.

This clone was observed a handful of times. The genes are TRBV2 and TRBJ2-7; TRBD1 agrees at 7 bases. Germline assignment: CDR1 SNHLY and CDR2 FYNNEI. The CDR3 extends over 14 amino acids. V gave up 6 bases and J gave up 4 bases; unmatched junction bases: 9. This CDR3 reads CASRGTPTGYEQYF. The CDR3 DNA follows: TGTGCCAGCAGAGGGACACCGACAGGGTACGAGCAGTACTTC. Variable domain in full (rest from reference TRBV2 and TRBJ2-7): EPEVTQTPSHQVTQMGQEVILRCVPISNHLYFYWYRQILGQKVEFLVSFYNNEISEKSEIFDDQFSVERPDGSNFTLKIRSTKLEDSAMYFCASRGTPTGYEQYFGPGTRLTVT.

This clone was counted a few times. The chain is built from TRBV10-3 and TRBJ2-1; TRBD1 is a possible D gene (6 bases). The CDR3 runs to 15 residues. Germline V gene lookup returns CDR1 ENHRY and CDR2 SYGVKD. Deletions cut 9 bases from V and 2 bases from J, with 17 bases between. In nucleotides, the CDR3 is TGTGCCATGGGTACAGGGCAGTGGACCTACAATGAGCAGTTCTTC. Translation gives CAMGTGQWTYNEQFF.

The J gene is TRBJ2-7, the V gene TRBV30; a possible D gene is TRBD1 (5 bases). Germline CDR1 reads GTSNPN; CDR2 reads SVGIG (reference sequence). The germline V and J ends were trimmed by 3 bases and 5 bases, with 20 bases remaining between them. The length of the CDR3 is 15 residues. As DNA, the CDR3 is TGTGCCTGGAGCTGGTTTGCCCAGGGAAACGACGAGCAGTACTTC. It specifies CAWSWFAQGNDEQYF.

The chain couples TRBV2 to TRBJ2-5; TRBD2 aligns across 7 bases. CDR1 and CDR2 (germline): SNHLY, FYNNEI. CDR3 length: 14 amino acids. Trimming removed 4 bases from V and 4 bases from J; junction bases left unmatched: 6. Here the CDR3 DNA reads TGTGCCAGCAGTGGGGTTAGCGGGTTAGAGACCCAGTACTTC. This sequence encodes CASSGVSGLETQYF.

This clone was recorded a few times. The rearrangement uses TRBV5-4 and TRBJ2-3, with a possible D match to TRBD1 (5 bases). Trimming removed 2 bases from V and 1 base from J, with 11 bases in between. Germline V lookup: CDR1 SGHNT, CDR2 YYREEE (reference sequence). This CDR3 contains 15 residues. The CDR3 bases are TGTGCCAGCAGCTTACCAGGGTCGGGCACAGATACGCAGTATTTT. This codes for CASSLPGSGTDTQYF.

The rearrangement links TRBV18 to TRBJ2-5; D is uncertain. The germline V gene has CDR1 KGHSH and CDR2 LQKENI. The CDR3 spans 15 residues. Trimming left V 2 bases short and J 0 bases short, with 10 bases between. The CDR3 sequence is CASSPIRTHQETQYF. CDR3 coding DNA: TGTGCCAGCTCACCAATACGGACGCACCAAGAGACCCAGTACTTC.

This clone was detected only a few times. The chain has TRBV9 and TRBJ1-6; 8 bases line up with TRBD1. Trimming cost V 4 bases and J 2 bases; bases outside gene matches: 8. CDR1 is SGDLS, CDR2 YYNGEE, per germline. The CDR3 contains 17 residues. The CDR3 loop is CASSLQSDRAYNSPLHF. In nucleotides, the CDR3 is TGTGCCAGCAGCCTCCAATCGGACAGGGCCTATAATTCACCCCTCCACTTT.

This clone was seen only a few times. This chain connects TRBV5-6 to TRBJ2-3; D might be TRBD1 (5 bases). CDR3 length equals 13 residues. CDR1 and CDR2 from the germline V gene are SGHDT and YYEEEE. Trimming left V 2 bases short and J 5 bases short, with 9 bases between. The CDR3, as DNA: TGTGCCAGCAGCTTAGGACAAGTAGATACGCAGTATTTT. Amino acid sequence: CASSLGQVDTQYF. Combining the CDR3 with reference TRBV5-6 and TRBJ2-3 gives the whole variable domain DAGVTQSPTHLIKTRGQQVTLRCSPKSGHDTVSWYQQALGQGPQFIFQYYEEEERQRGNFPDRFSGHQFPNYSSELNVNALLLGDSALYLCASSLGQVDTQYFGPGTRLTVL.